This entry describes one T cell receptor (beta chain). The antigen is unknown. This sample stems from a study of OX40 agonist ivuxolimab in advanced cancers. About the study: Dose-escalation cases comprised hepatocellular carcinoma, melanoma, renal cell or head and neck cancer. Patients were 82.7% male with ages roughly 20 to 90, mean approximately 58. About 40% of patients had received prior checkpoint inhibitor therapy. Points from the study as a whole: On average, CD8+ T cells showed a greater number of expanded clones than CD4+.

CDR3 length: 14 residues. Trimming at V came to 10 bases and at J to 0 bases, leaving 8 bases not matched to a gene. Looked up from germline, CDR1 is LNHDA and CDR2 is SQIVND (reference sequence). The repertoire was sequenced with immunoSEQ multiplex PCR; TCRdb's copy has only in-frame clones and lacks some. This sample yields fewer than 40,000 clones, of which about three quarters are seen a single time; roughly 25% belongs to the top ten. This chain joins TRBV19 and TRBJ1-2; TRBD1 matches 7 bases. The receptor comes from an adult with an advanced solid tumor such as melanoma, head and neck, liver or kidney cancer. Material: CD4+ or CD8+ T cells sorted from blood, obtained in a trial of the OX40 agonist ivuxolimab. The CDR3 loop reads CATTGLTANYGYTF. CDR3 bases: TGTGCCACGACAGGGCTTACGGCTAACTATGGCTACACCTTC. Looking up the rest from reference TRBV19 and TRBJ1-2 gives the full variable domain: DGGITQSPKYLFRKEGQNVTLSCEQNLNHDAMYWYRQDPGQGLRLIYYSQIVNDFQKGDIAEGYSVSREKKESFPLTVTSAQKNPTAFYLCATTGLTANYGYTFGSGTRLTVV.